A selection of T cell receptor beta chains follows, all from one sample in a study of blood T cell repertoires in COVID-19. The table came from immunoSEQ multiplex PCR; TCRdb's copy has only in-frame clones and leaves some out. This repertoire shows roughly 180,000 clones, around 86% found once; its top ten account for 8% to 10%. Sequenced: peripheral blood. These receptors all stem from a man in his fifties or sixties with acute or convalescent COVID-19. CDR3s include the opening cysteine and the closing phenylalanine or tryptophan.

CASSPSGAGDSPLHF | TRBJ1-6 | TRBV3-1/TRBV3-2
CASKGDRARTGELFF | TRBJ2-2 | TRBV27
CATRRQGSTEAFF | TRBJ1-1 | TRBV6-5
CASSPGTVNEKLFF | TRBJ1-4 | TRBV5-1
CASSLGQYNTEAFF | TRBJ1-1 | TRBV5-1
CSVSGLAAHGDIQYF | TRBJ2-4 | TRBV29-1
CSASAPTGGRGNEQFF | TRBJ2-1 | TRBV20-1
CSVRVGGEKLFF | TRBJ1-4 | TRBV29-1
CSASNQGGSTDTQYF | TRBJ2-3 | TRBV20-1
CASSEAPEKQYF | TRBJ2-5 | TRBV2
CASSSKLAGGANEQFF | TRBJ2-1 | TRBV27
CAWSNGGDQPQHF | TRBJ1-5 | TRBV30
CSVEGTGGEGNYGYTF | TRBJ1-2 | TRBV29-1
CASSPVGEGISTQYF | TRBJ2-3 | TRBV9
CASRGLAGAYVAEQYF | TRBJ2-7 | TRBV28
CASSVEGTGQQETQYF | TRBJ2-5 | TRBV9
CASSRDYEFNEQFF | TRBJ2-1 | TRBV19
CASSVEPWSGYGYTF | TRBJ1-2 | TRBV9
CASSRHSGRGNIQYF | TRBJ2-4 | TRBV5-6
CAWTLRLNTEAFF | TRBJ1-1 | TRBV30
CAISDLTGAGNTIYF | TRBJ1-3 | TRBV10-3
CASNRASGNEQFF | TRBJ2-1 | TRBV2
CARILPPLAFTTDTQYF | TRBJ2-3 | TRBV5-3
CASTYDRVTYNEQFF | TRBJ2-1 | TRBV2
CATSSRQGPNEKLFF | TRBJ1-4 | TRBV15
CASSFQGQPQHF | TRBJ1-5 | TRBV27
CASSQQGLNTEAFF | TRBJ1-1 | TRBV2
CAISELGQSNTEAFF | TRBJ1-1 | TRBV10-3
CASKGASLANYGYTF | TRBJ1-2 | TRBV28
CASSLGTNEQYF | TRBJ2-7 | TRBV28
CASRRQGTVHEQYF | TRBJ2-7 | TRBV19
CASSRTVNQPQHF | TRBJ1-5 | TRBV28
CASSQVSGGSTGELFF | TRBJ2-2 | TRBV3-1/TRBV3-2
CASSLRSSYEQYF | TRBJ2-7 | TRBV12-3/TRBV12-4
CASSDRRGYTEAFF | TRBJ1-1 | TRBV18
CASSSDSREQFF | TRBJ2-1 | TRBV5-1
CASSFRGNQPQHF | TRBJ1-5 | TRBV4-1